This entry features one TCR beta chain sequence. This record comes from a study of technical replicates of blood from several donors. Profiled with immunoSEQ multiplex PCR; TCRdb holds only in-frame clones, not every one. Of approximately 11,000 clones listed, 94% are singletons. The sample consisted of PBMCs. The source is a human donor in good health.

The CDR3 is CASSPQEVSYEQYF. In DNA, the CDR3 is TGTGCCAGCAGCCCGCAAGAGGTCTCCTACGAGCAGTACTTC. V gene TRBV7-8 combines with J gene TRBJ2-7; D is unresolved. CDR1 and CDR2 from the germline V gene are SGHVS and FQNEAQ. Trimming removed 5 bases from V and 0 bases from J, with 11 bases in between. This CDR3 contains 14 residues.